This T cell receptor beta chain is from a study of neoadjuvant nivolumab and ipilimumab in lung cancer (dated by TCRdb to the early 2020s). In the study overall: Nivolumab was given at 3 mg/kg intravenously on days 1, 15 and 29, and the combination arm added ipilimumab 1 mg/kg on day 1 only. The major pathologic response (MPR) rate in the intention-to-treat population in each study arm was designated as the primary trial endpoint. The trial treated 40 to 45 patients with operable NSCLC: around 23 were randomized to nivolumab monotherapy and roughly 20 to nivolumab plus ipilimumab. TCR repertoires in pretherapy (baseline) peripheral blood were compared with TCR repertoires in tumors resected at surgery after neoadjuvant immune checkpoint blockade. Matched pretherapy and resected tumor pairs were analyzed from seven patients, of whom four had been treated with nivolumab and three with nivolumab plus ipilimumab. What the work shows at the level of the full study, not this receptor alone: Pretherapy blood TCR richness correlated positively with richness in tumors resected after neoadjuvant therapy (Spearman R ≈ 0.8). TCR sequencing was performed in a small number of samples. Resected tumors had greater TCR richness and clonality than tumor-adjacent uninvolved lung, and increases were observed in more dual-therapy-treated tumors. From pretherapy to surgery, tumor T-cell richness and clonality went up in three of three dual-therapy tumors, versus only two of four nivolumab-treated tumors. No significant correlation was found between TCR clonality and pathologic tumor regression, and only one major-pathologic-response sample was available for the clonality analysis.

This clone occurred once. Its binding antigen is unknown. No quality values exist for individual bases; no much larger clone is one base distant. Libraries were built with the immunoSEQ multiplex PCR assay. The published analysis was carried out like this. Repertoires were summarized by richness and clonality, and significantly expanded and contracted clones were identified between pre- and post-therapy samples. TCRdb took this table from immuneACCESS and kept in-frame rearrangements with V and J called. Such tables lack part of the clones; where checked against another copy, unresolved V genes explain under half of the gap, and the rest is unexplained. D and trimming were read from the DNA, whereas the V and J calls and clone size are those reported in that table. Here the sample has about 6,900 clones; approximately 79% occur a single time. In total, the top ten clones hold approximately 4.5% of the sample.

Here V drops 4 bases and J drops 6 bases, and the junction holds 10 bases not matched to any gene. Its CDR3 holds 16 amino acids, cysteine through phenylalanine. This entry keeps only the CDR3 DNA: 48 bases, framed from base 1. CDR1 is given as MDHEN and CDR2 as SYDVKM, both from the germline V gene. The sample's time point label is to be understood as: at surgical resection after neoadjuvant nivolumab +/- ipilimumab. Samples were obtained from the phase 2 randomized NEOSTAR trial, in which neoadjuvant nivolumab or nivolumab plus ipilimumab followed by surgery was tested in operable NSCLC. The sequence was obtained from an adult with non-small cell lung cancer. The sample here was tumor tissue, taken after neoadjuvant nivolumab, alone or with ipilimumab, at or shortly before surgery. This chain is built from TRBV28 and TRBJ2-2, with 8 middle bases fitting TRBD2. The CDR3 protein sequence reads: CASSSPGGVGAGELFF. The nucleotides are TGTGCCAGCAGTTCCCCCGGGGGGGTCGGTGCCGGGGAGCTGTTTTTT.